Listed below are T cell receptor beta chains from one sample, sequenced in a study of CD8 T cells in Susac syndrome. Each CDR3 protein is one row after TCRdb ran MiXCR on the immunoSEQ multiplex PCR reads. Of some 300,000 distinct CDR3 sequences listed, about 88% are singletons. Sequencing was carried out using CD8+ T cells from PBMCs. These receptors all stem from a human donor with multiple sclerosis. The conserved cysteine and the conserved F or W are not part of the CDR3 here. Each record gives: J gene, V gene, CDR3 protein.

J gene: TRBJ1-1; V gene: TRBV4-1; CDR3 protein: ASSPPGRASAEAF
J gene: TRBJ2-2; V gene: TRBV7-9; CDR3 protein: ASSPNSGTSVSTGELF
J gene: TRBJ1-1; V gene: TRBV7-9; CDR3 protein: ASSWDRNTEAF
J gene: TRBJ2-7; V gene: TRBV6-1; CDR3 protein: ASRPDRGQPGYEQY
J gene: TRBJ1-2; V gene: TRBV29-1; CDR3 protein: SDGQGRGYT
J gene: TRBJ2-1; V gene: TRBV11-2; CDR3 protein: ASSLGPDVIHEQF
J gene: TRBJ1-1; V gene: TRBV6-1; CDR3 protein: ASSESGRHTEAF
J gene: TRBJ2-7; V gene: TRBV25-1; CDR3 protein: ASSDGSYEQY
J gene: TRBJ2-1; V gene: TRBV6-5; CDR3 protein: ASGIQGSYNEQF
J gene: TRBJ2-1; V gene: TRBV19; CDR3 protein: ASSVTSATNNEQF
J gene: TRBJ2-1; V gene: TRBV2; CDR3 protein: ASSERRGVVLNEQF
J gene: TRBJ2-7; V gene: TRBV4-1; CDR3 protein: ASSQDISYEQY
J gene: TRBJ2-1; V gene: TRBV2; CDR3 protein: ASSPGGRGDEQF
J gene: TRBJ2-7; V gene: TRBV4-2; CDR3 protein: ASSQEGGLAPAYEQY
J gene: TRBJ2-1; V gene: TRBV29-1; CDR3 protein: SVVSLAGGFYNEQF
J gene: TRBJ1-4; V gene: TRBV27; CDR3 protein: ARWTGGEKLF
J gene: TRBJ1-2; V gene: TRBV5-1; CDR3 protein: ASKGERYT
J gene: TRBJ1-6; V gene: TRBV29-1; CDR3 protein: SVEWGDNSPLH
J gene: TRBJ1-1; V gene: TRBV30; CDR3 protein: AWIPGARGTEAF
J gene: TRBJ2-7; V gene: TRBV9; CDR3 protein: ASSAGTSGYEQY
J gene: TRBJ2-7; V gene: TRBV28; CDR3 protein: ASSQGQGAREQY
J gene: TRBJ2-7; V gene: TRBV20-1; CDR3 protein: STFRDYEQY
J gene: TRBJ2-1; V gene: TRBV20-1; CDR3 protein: SARRLTREDPGPYNEQF
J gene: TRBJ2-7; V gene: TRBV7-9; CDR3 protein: ASSSRTSRGLEQY
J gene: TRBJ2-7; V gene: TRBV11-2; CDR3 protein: ASSLGIGTGRFDKQY
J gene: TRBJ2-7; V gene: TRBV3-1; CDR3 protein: ASSQESRGEEQY
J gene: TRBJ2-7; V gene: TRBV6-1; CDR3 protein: ASKPLAEASYEQY
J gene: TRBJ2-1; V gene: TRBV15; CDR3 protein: AASTTLAGSYNEQF
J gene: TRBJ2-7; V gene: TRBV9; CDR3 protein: ASSSSGLAGAGEQY
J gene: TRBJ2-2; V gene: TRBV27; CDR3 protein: ASLGQGLNTGELF
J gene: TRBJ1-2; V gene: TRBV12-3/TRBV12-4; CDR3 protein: ASSLAGGVNR
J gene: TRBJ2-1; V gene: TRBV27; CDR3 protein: ASSSAGGTYNEQF
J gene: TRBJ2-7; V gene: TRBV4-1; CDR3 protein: ASSQDLGGRVEQY
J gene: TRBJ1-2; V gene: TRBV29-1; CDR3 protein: SALDPPYGYT
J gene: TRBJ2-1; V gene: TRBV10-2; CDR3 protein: ATRTSGRSLDLNEQF
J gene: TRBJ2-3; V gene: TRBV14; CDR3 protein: ASSPYSGRDADTQY
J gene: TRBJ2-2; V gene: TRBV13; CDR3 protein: ASSLPQGSDYTGELF
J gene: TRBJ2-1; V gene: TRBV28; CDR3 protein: ASRVAGGNYNEQF
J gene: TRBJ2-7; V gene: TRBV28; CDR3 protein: ASSRSVQAEQY
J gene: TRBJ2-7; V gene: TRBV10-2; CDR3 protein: ASSESTGRSSYEQY
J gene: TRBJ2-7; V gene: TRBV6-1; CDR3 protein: ASGGRQGANEQY
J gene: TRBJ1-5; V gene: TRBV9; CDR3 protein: ASSVGGRSGQPQH
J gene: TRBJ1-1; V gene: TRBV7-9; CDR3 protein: ASRDTGQGSEAF
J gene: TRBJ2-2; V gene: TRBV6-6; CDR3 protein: ASSYPNRGELF
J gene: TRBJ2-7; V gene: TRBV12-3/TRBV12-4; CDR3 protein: ASSPAGGEYEQY
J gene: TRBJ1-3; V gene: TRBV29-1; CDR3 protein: SVRRESGNTIY
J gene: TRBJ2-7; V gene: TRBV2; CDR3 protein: ASSLGHRGGYEQY
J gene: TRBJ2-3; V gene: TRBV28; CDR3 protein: AILASSSTDTQY
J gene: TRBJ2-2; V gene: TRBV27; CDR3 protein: ASRILGGSGPTGELF
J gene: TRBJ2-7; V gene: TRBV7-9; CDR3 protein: ASSNRSSYEQY
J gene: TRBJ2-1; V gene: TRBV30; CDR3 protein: AWSELAEISYNEQF
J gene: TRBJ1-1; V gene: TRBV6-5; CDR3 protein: ASSYSKEFIGRGPMNTEAF
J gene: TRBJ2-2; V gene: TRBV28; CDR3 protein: ASSWQGLANSGELF
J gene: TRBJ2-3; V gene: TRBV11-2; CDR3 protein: ASSRTGGTDTQY
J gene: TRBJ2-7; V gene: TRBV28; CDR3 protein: ASSLRTLHSYEQY
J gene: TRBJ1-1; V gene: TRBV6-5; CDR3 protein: ASKQGALNTEAF
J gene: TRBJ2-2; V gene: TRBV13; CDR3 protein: ASSFRGMNTGELF
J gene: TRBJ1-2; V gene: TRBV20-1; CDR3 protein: SARAFRANYGYT
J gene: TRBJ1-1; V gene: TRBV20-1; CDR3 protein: SARQSLTEAF
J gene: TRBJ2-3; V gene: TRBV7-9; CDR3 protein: ASGHRGRIADTQY